This note documents a single T cell receptor beta chain sequence. Its antigen is not identified. The material for each subset, its genomic DNA, was split evenly across several immunoSEQ plates. Only in-frame clones appear in the TCRdb table, and some are missing; sequencing was by immunoSEQ multiplex PCR. The repertoire has 2 million to 3 million clones, around nine tenths of them found once; the top ten carry around 0.14%. The sample belongs to a study of shared clonotypes between healthy human individuals. Study observations and caveats: A handful of donors held approximately 5% of naive CD4 clonotypes in common.

CDR1 GTSNPN and CDR2 SVGIG come from the germline V gene (reference sequence). Between the trimmed V and J ends, which lost 3 bases and 1 base, there was a span of 9 bases. The CDR3 extends over 13 amino acids. Those who donated, Caucasian adults without exception, all lived in Nashville, Tennessee. This receptor was obtained from a man aged 18 to 30 in good health. Sequenced: naive CD4+ T cells sorted from blood. Subset in this sample: CD45RA+ positively selected. V is TRBV30 and J is TRBJ1-1; no reliable D call. The DNA for the CDR3 is TGTGCCTGGAGAGCGAAGCAGAACACTGAAGCTTTCTTT. Translated, it gives CAWRAKQNTEAFF.